This T cell receptor (beta chain) was recovered during a study of OX40 agonist ivuxolimab in advanced cancers. Overall study context: Patients' therapy was ivuxolimab, an antibody that acts as an agonist of OX40 (CD134). Patients were dosed intravenously with ivuxolimab at 0.01 to 10 mg/kg every 2 weeks.

On this clone: The antigen is unknown.

TCRdb's table, derived via immunoSEQ multiplex PCR, lists solely in-frame clones and lacks some. The sample consists of tens of thousands of clones, 94% of them appearing once. Trimming took 0 bases from V and 5 from J; bases not matched to a gene: 4. Germline CDR1 MGHRA, CDR2 YSYEKL. The CDR3 totals 16 residues. Points from the study as a whole: By week 6 at 0.1 to 3.0 mg/kg, blood CD4+ and CD8+ T cells had expanded clonally.

Specimen: CD4+ or CD8+ T cells sorted from blood, collected in a trial of the OX40 agonist ivuxolimab. V is TRBV4-1 and J is TRBJ1-6; 7 positions match TRBD1. This TCR came from an adult with an advanced solid tumor such as melanoma, head and neck, liver or kidney cancer. The CDR3 nucleotides are TGCGCCAGCAGCCAAGAGGCAGGGGGTAATAATTCACCCCTCCACTTT. The encoded protein is CASSQEAGGNNSPLHF.